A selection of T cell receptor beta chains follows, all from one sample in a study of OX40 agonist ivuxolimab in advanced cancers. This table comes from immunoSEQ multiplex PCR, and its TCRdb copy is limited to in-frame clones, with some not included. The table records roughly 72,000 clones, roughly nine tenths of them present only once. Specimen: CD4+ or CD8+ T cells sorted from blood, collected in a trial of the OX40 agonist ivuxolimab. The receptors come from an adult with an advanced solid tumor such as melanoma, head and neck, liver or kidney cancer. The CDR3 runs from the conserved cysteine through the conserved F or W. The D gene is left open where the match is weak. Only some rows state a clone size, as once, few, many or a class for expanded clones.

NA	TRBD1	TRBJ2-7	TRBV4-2	TGTGCCAGCCGGAAACTAGGGGGCACCTCCTACGAGCAGTACTTC	CASRKLGGTSYEQYF
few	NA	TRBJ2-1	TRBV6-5	TGTGCCAGCGGGATCAGGGAGGCCTACAATGAGCAGTTCTTC	CASGIREAYNEQFF
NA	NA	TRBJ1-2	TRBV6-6	TGTGCCAGCAGTTACATCGCAGGACAAAACTATGGCTACACCTTC	CASSYIAGQNYGYTF
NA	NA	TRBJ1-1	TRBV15	TGTGCCACCAGCAGAGGAGGGTCCAGAAAAAACACTGAAGCTTTCTTT	CATSRGGSRKNTEAFF
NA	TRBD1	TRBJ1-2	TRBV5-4	TGTGCCAGCAGCTTAGACAGGGGATATGGCTACACCTTC	CASSLDRGYGYTF
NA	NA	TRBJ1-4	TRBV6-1	TGTGCCAGCAGCCCCGATCATACCATTGAAAAACTGTTTTTT	CASSPDHTIEKLFF
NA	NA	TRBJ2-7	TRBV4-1	TGCGCCAGCAGCCAAAGGAGACGAGGGGGGACTCTAGAGCAGTACTTC	CASSQRRRGGTLEQYF
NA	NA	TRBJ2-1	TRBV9	TGTGCCAGCAGCGTAGCCGGGGCGAGTTACAATGAGCAGTTCTTC	CASSVAGASYNEQFF
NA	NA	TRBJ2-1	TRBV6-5	TGTGCCAGCAGTTACTCGAATACGGGCAATGAGCAGTTCTTC	CASSYSNTGNEQFF
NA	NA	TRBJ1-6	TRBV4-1	TGCGCCAGCAGCCACCCGGGACGGCGAAATTCACCCCTCCACTTT	CASSHPGRRNSPLHF
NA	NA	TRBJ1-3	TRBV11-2	TGTGCCAGCAGCCTCCTCCGGACGGAAGGAAACACCATATATTTT	CASSLLRTEGNTIYF
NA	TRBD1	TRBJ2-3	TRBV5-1	TGCGCCAGCAGCCGGACGGGTAACAGGGGCCTTAGCACAGATACGCAGTATTTT	CASSRTGNRGLSTDTQYF
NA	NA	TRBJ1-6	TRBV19	TGTGCCAGTAGTATTCAAAGGAAATCACCCCTCCACTTT	CASSIQRKSPLHF
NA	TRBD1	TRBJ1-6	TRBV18	TGTGCCAGCTCACCCGACCAGGGGGAATCACCCCTCCACTTT	CASSPDQGESPLHF
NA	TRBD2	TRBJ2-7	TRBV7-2	TGTGCCAGCAGCTCGGGACTAGCGGGAACCTACGAGCAGTACTTC	CASSSGLAGTYEQYF
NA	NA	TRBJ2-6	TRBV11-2	TGTGCCAGCAGCCATAAATCTGGGGCCAACGTCCTGACTTTC	CASSHKSGANVLTF
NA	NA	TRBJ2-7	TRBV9	TGTGCCAGCAGCACCGACGGGCAACCCTACGAGCAGTACTTC	CASSTDGQPYEQYF
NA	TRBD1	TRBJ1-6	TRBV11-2	TGTGCCAGCAGCTTAGGTCATCTTCAGGGGGTATCCTATAATTCACCCCTCCACTTT	CASSLGHLQGVSYNSPLHF
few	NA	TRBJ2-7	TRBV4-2	TGTGCCAGCAGCCAAGGTTATGAAGAGCAGTACTTC	CASSQGYEEQYF
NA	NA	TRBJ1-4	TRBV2	TGTGCCAGCATTCGACAGGTTAATAATGAAAAACTGTTTTTT	CASIRQVNNEKLFF
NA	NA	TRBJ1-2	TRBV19	TGTGCCAGTAGATTTGACGGAGTCGGTGGCTACGCCTTC	CASRFDGVGGYAF
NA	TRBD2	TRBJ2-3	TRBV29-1	TGCAGCGCCGATAGCGGGGGCACAGATACGCAGTATTTT	CSADSGGTDTQYF
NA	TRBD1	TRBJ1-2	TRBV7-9	TGTGCCAGCAGTTTGACAGGGAGGTATGGCTACACCTTC	CASSLTGRYGYTF
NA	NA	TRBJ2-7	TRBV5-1	TGCGCCAGCAGCTTGGGGAGTGGCAGGTTGTACGAGCAGTACTTC	CASSLGSGRLYEQYF
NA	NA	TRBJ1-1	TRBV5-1	TGCGCCAGCAGCTTGGGGACAGAGCCCACTGAAGCTTTCTTT	CASSLGTEPTEAFF
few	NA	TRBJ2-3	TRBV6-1	TGTGCCAGCAGTGAACCCCCCACAGATACGCAGTATTTT	CASSEPPTDTQYF
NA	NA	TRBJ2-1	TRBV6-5	TGTGCCAGCACCCCTCCGGGAGTGGATGAGCAGTTCTTC	CASTPPGVDEQFF